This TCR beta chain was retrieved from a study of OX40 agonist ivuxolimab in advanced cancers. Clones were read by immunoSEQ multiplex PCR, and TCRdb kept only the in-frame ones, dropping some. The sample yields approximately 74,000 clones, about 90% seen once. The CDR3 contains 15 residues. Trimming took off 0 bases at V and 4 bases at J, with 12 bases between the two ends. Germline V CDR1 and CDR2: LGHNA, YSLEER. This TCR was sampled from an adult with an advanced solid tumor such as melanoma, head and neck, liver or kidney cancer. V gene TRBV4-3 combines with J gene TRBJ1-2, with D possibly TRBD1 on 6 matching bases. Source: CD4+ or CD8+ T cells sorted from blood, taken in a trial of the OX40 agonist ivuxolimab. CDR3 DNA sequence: TGCGCCAGCAGCCAAGACTGGAAAGGGGGCTATGGCTACACCTTC. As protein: CASSQDWKGGYGYTF.